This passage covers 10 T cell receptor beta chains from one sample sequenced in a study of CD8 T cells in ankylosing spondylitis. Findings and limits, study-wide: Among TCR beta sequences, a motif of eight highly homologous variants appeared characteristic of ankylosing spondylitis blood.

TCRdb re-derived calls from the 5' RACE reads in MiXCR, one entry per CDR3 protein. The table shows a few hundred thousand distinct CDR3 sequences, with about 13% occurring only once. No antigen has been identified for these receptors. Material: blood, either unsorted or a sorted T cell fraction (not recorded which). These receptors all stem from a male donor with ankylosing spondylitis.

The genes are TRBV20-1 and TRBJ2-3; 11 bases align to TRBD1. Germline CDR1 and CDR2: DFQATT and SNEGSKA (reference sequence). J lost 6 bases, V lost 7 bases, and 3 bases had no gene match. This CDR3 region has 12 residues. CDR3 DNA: TGCAGTGTGGACAGGGGGCGGGATACGCAGTATTTT. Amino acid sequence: CSVDRGRDTQYF.

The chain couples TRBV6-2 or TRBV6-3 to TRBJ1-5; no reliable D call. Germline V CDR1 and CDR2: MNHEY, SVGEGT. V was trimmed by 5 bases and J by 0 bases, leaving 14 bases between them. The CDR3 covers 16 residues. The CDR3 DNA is TGTGCCAGCAGTGAAACACAATCAACTAGCAATCAGCCCCAGCATTTT. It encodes CASSETQSTSNQPQHF.

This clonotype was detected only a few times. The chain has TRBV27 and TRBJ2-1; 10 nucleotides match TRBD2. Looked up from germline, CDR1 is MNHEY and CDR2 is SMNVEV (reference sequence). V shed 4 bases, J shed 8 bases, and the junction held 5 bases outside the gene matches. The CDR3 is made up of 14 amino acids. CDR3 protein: CASSYGLAVDEQFF. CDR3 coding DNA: TGTGCCAGCAGTTACGGACTAGCGGTTGATGAGCAGTTCTTC.

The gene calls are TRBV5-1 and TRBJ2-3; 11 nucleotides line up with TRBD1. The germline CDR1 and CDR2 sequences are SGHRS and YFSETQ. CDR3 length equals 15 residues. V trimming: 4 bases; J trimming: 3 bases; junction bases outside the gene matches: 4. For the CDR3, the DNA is TGCGCCAGCAGCAAGGGACAGGGGGAAACAGATACGCAGTATTTT. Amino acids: CASSKGQGETDTQYF.

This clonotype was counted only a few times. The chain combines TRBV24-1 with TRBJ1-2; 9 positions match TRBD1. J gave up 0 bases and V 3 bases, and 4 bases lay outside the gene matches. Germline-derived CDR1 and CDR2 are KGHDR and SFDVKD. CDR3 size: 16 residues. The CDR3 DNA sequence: TGTGCCACCAGTGATACGGGACAGGGATCTAACTATGGCTACACCTTC. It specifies CATSDTGQGSNYGYTF.

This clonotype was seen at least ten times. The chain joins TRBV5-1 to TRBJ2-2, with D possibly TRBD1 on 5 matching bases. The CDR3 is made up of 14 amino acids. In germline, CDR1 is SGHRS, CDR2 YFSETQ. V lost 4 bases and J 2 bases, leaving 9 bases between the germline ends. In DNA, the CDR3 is TGCGCCAGCAGCCGGACATTTAACACCGGGGAGCTGTTTTTT. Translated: CASSRTFNTGELFF.

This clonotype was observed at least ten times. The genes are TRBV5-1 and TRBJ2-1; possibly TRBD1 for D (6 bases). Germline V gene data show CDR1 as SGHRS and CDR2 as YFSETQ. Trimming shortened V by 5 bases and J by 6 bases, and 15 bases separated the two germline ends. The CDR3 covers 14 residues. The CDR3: CASSGQSSSNEQFF. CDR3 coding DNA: TGCGCCAGCAGTGGACAGTCCTCTTCCAATGAGCAGTTCTTC.

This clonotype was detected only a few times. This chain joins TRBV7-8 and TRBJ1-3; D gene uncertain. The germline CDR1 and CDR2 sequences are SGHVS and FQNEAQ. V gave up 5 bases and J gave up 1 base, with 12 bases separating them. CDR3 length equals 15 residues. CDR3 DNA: TGTGCCAGCAGCCTTGGGCGTCAGTCTGGAAACACCATATATTTT. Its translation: CASSLGRQSGNTIYF.

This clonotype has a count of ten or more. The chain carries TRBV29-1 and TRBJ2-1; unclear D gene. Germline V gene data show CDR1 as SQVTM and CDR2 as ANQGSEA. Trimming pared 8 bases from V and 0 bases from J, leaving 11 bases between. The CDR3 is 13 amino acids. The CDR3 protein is CSLTQSSYNEQFF. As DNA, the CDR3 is TGCAGCTTAACTCAAAGCTCCTACAATGAGCAGTTCTTC.

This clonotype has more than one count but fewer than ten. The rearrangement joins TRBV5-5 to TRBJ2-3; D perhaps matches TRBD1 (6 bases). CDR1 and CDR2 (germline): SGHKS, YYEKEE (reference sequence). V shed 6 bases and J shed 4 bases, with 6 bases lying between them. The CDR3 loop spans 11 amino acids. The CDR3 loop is CASKGADTQYF. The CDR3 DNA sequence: TGTGCCAGCAAGGGGGCAGATACGCAGTATTTT.